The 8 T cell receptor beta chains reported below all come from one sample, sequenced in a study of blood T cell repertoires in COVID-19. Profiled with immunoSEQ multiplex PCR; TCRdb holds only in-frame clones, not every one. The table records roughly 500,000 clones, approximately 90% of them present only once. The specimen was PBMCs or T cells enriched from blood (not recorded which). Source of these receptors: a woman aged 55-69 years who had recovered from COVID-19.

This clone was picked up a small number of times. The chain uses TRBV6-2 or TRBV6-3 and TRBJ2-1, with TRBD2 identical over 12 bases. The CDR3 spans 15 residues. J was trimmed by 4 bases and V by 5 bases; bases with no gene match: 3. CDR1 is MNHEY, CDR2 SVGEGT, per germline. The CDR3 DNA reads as TGTGCCAGCAGTCCCGGGACTAGCGGGTACAATGAGCAGTTCTTC. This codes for CASSPGTSGYNEQFF.

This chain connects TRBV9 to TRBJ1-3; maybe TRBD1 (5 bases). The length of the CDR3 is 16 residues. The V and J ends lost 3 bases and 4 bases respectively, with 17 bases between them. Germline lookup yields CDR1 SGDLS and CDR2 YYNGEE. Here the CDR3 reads CASSAGSPNTGNTIYF. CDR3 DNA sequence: TGTGCCAGCAGCGCAGGGTCCCCCAATACCGGAAACACCATATATTTT.

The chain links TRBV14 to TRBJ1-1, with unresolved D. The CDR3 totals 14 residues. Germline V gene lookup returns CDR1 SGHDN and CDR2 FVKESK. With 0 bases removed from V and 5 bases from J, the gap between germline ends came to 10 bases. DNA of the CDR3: TGTGCCAGCAGCCAAGATACCGGGAGGACTGAAGCTTTCTTT. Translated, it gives CASSQDTGRTEAFF. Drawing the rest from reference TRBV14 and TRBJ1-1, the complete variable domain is EAGVTQFPSHSVIEKGQTVTLRCDPISGHDNLYWYRRVMGKEIKFLLHFVKESKQDESGMPNNRFLAERTGGTYSTLKVQPAELEDSGVYFCASSQDTGRTEAFFGQGTRLTVV.

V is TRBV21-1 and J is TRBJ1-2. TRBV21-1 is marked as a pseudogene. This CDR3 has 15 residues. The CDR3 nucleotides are TGTGCCAGCAGCGCCCGCCGAGGGGACTTCTATGGCTACACCTTC. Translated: CASSARRGDFYGYTF.

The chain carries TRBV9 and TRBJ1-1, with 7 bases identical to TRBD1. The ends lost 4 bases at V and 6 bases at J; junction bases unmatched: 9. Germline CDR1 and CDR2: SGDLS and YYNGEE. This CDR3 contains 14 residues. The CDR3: CASSPRQGRAEAFF. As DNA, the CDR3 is TGTGCCAGCAGCCCCCGACAGGGAAGGGCTGAAGCTTTCTTT.

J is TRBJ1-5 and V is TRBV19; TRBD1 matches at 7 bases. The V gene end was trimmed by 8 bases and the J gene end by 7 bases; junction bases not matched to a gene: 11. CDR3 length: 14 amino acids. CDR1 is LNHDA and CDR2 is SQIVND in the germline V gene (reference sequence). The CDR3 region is CASSTGSSRQPQHF. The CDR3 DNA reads TGTGCCAGTTCGACAGGGTCCAGTAGGCAGCCCCAGCATTTT.

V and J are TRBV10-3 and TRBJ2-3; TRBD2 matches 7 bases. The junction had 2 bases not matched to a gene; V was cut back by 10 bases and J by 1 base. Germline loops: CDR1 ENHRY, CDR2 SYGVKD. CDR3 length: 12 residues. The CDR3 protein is CASTSGTDTQYF. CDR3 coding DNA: TGTGCCAGTACTAGCGGCACAGATACGCAGTATTTT.

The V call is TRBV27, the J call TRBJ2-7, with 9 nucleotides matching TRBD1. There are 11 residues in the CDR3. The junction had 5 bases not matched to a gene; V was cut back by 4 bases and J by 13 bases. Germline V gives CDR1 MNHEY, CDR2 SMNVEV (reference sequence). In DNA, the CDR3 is TGTGCCAGCAGTTCGGGACAGGGTGTATACTTC. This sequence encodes CASSSGQGVYF.